The TCR beta chain described here comes from a study of graft-versus-host responses after intestinal transplantation. Study summary: Recipients received multivisceral, liver-intestinal, or isolated intestinal transplants. Each recipient received anti-thymocyte globulin induction, then tacrolimus and steroids for around 3 years.

Using immunoSEQ multiplex PCR, the repertoire was profiled, and TCRdb retains in-frame clones only, with some absent. Here the sample spans fewer than 25,000 clones, under 45% being singletons. This clone was counted only a few times. The CDR3 loop spans 15 amino acids. Trimming stripped 0 bases from V and 0 bases from J, with 7 bases between. The germline V gene has CDR1 LNHNV and CDR2 YYDKDF (reference sequence). V is TRBV15 and J is TRBJ2-3; D is ambiguous. Sequencing was performed on alloreactive CD4+ T cells from a mixed lymphocyte reaction culture, taken before intestinal transplant. Described subset: CFSE-low proliferating T cells sorted from approximately 6-day pre-transplant mixed lymphocyte reaction (GvH or HvG direction). This clonotype originated in a human patient who received an intestinal transplant. As DNA, the CDR3 is TGTGCCACCAGCAGAGATCGAACTAGCACAGATACGCAGTATTTT. Residues: CATSRDRTSTDTQYF. Full variable domain (missing parts from reference TRBV15 and TRBJ2-3): DAMVIQNPRYQVTQFGKPVTLSCSQTLNHNVMYWYQQKSSQAPKLLFHYYDKDFNNEADTPDNFQSRRPNTSFCFLDIRSPGLGDTAMYLCATSRDRTSTDTQYFGPGTRLTVL.